Each of the 25 T cell receptor beta chains below was sequenced from the same sample in a study of CD8+CD57+ T cells in acquired aplastic anemia. Genomic DNA provided the template from which TCR beta VDJ and CDR3 profiles were obtained. TCRdb ran MiXCR on the reads and lists one entry per CDR3 protein. The data show some 190,000 distinct CDR3 sequences, around half seen once. The sample comprised sorted CD4+, CD8+, or CD8+CD57+ T cells (not recorded which) from PBMCs. Receptors were obtained from a human donor in good health.

The CDR3 here is CASSRIGGSSYEQYF. Written as DNA, the CDR3 is TGTGCCAGCAGCCGTATCGGCGGGAGCTCCTACGAGCAGTACTTC. The rearrangement uses TRBV5-4 and TRBJ2-7; TRBD2 aligns across 7 bases. The CDR3 covers 15 residues. Germline V lookup: CDR1 SGHNT, CDR2 YYREEE (reference sequence). V dropped 4 bases and J dropped 0; count of bases not matched to a gene: 7.

The rearrangement joins TRBV3-1 to TRBJ1-2; tentatively, D is TRBD1 (6 bases). Germline V gives CDR1 LGHDT, CDR2 YNNKEL (reference sequence). The CDR3 covers 15 residues. Trimming left V 0 bases short and J 3 bases short, with 11 bases between. CDR3 DNA: TGTGCCAGCAGCCAAGATCTTGAGGGGGACTATGGCTACACCTTC. Its translation is CASSQDLEGDYGYTF.

Ten or more counts support this clonotype. This chain uses TRBV15 with TRBJ1-1, with D perhaps matching TRBD1 (5 bases). The ends were cut back, 5 bases at V and 4 bases at J, with 14 bases in the middle. This CDR3 is 14 amino acids long. Germline V gene data show CDR1 as LNHNV and CDR2 as YYDKDF (reference sequence). The CDR3 sequence: CATSPPKGSTEAFF. CDR3 nucleotide sequence: TGTGCCACCAGCCCCCCAAAGGGGAGCACTGAAGCTTTCTTT. Based on the CDR3 plus reference TRBV15 and TRBJ1-1, the full variable domain is DAMVIQNPRYQVTQFGKPVTLSCSQTLNHNVMYWYQQKSSQAPKLLFHYYDKDFNNEADTPDNFQSRRPNTSFCFLDIRSPGLGDTAMYLCATSPPKGSTEAFFGQGTRLTVV.

This chain links TRBV11-1 with TRBJ2-3, with TRBD2 matching 12 bases. CDR3 length: 17 residues. With V trimmed by 1 base and J by 3 bases, 5 bases remained unmatched. CDR1 is SGHAT and CDR2 is FQDESV in the germline V gene (reference sequence). CDR3 coding DNA: TGTGCCAGCAGCTTAGTCGACCTAGCGGGAGGGACAGATACGCAGTATTTT. Its translation is CASSLVDLAGGTDTQYF.

This clonotype was counted many times. As DNA, the CDR3 is TGTGCCAGCAGCTTTGAGGGCACAGATACGCAGTATTTT. The encoded protein is CASSFEGTDTQYF. The chain recombines TRBV7-8 with TRBJ2-3; D gene uncertain. The germline V gene has CDR1 SGHVS and CDR2 FQNEAQ. The CDR3 covers 13 residues. V was pared by 3 bases and J by 1 base, with 5 bases between.

Only one count was recorded for this clonotype. The V gene is TRBV29-1, the J gene TRBJ1-3, with 7 bases fitting TRBD1. Germline CDR1 reads SQVTM; CDR2 reads ANQGSEA. The CDR3 sequence is 16 residues long. The J segment lost 4 bases and the V segment lost 4 bases, leaving 13 bases of the junction unmatched. DNA for the CDR3: TGCAGCGTTGGGGGGACAGCGGGACGGGAAGGAAACACCATATATTTT. It specifies CSVGGTAGREGNTIYF.

This clonotype was observed many times. The chain uses TRBV3-1 and TRBJ2-7; 7 bases fit TRBD1. Germline V gene data show CDR1 as LGHDT and CDR2 as YNNKEL (reference sequence). V trimming: 4 bases; J trimming: 13 bases; junction bases outside the gene matches: 13. This CDR3 contains 13 residues. CDR3: CASSPATSGTAYF. In DNA, the CDR3 is TGTGCCAGCAGCCCCGCAACATCCGGGACAGCCTACTTC.

The rearrangement links TRBV5-1 to TRBJ1-2; D not certain. The CDR3 has 12 amino acids. The germline gives CDR1 SGHRS, CDR2 YFSETQ. V lost 4 bases, J lost 0 bases, and 4 bases lay in between. CDR3 residues: CASSLANYGYTF. In DNA form, the CDR3 reads TGCGCCAGCAGCCTGGCTAACTATGGCTACACCTTC.

Ten or more counts support this clonotype. The chain has TRBV29-1 and TRBJ2-1; TRBD1 aligns across 10 bases. CDR3 length: 14 amino acids. Trimming at V came to 7 bases and at J to 3 bases, leaving 6 bases not matched to a gene. CDR1 and CDR2 from the germline V gene are SQVTM and ANQGSEA. CDR3 loop: CSGTGQGVYNEQFF. CDR3 nucleotide sequence: TGCAGCGGTACCGGACAGGGGGTCTACAATGAGCAGTTCTTC.

The table lists this clonotype with many counts. The chain employs TRBV7-9 and TRBJ2-3, with 7 bases fitting TRBD2. This CDR3 has 16 amino acids. The V gene's germline CDR1 is SEHNR and CDR2 FQNEAQ (reference sequence). After removal of 1 base from V and 0 bases from J, the junction contained 4 bases not matched to a gene. The CDR3 sequence is CASSLVLARSTDTQYF. The CDR3 DNA sequence: TGTGCCAGCAGCTTAGTACTAGCGAGAAGCACAGATACGCAGTATTTT.

This clonotype showed up just a few times. The V gene is TRBV25-1, the J gene TRBJ1-2; no firm D call. CDR3 size: 14 residues. Trimming removed 4 bases from V and 1 base from J, with 10 bases in between. Germline CDR1 MGHDK, CDR2 SYGVNS. CDR3 sequence: CASSAQSGNYGYTF. The CDR3 coding sequence is TGTGCCAGCAGTGCACAGAGTGGTAACTATGGCTACACCTTC.

V gene TRBV19 combines with J gene TRBJ2-1; 9 nucleotides line up with TRBD2. This CDR3 region has 15 residues. The junction had 10 bases not matched to a gene; V was cut back by 7 bases and J by 6 bases. Germline CDR1 is LNHDA and CDR2 is SQIVND (reference sequence). The CDR3 region is CASKGQGGRGNEQFF. The CDR3 nucleotides are TGTGCCAGTAAGGGTCAGGGCGGGAGGGGCAATGAGCAGTTCTTC.

This clonotype was observed at least ten times. The chain joins TRBV24-1 to TRBJ2-2; D not resolved. Trimming took 4 bases from V and 4 from J, leaving 12 bases between them. CDR1 KGHDR and CDR2 SFDVKD come from the germline V gene. This CDR3 region has 15 residues. The CDR3 DNA reads TGTGCCACCAGTGACACCTGGCAGACCACCGGGGAGCTGTTTTTT. Translated, it gives CATSDTWQTTGELFF.

CDR3 in amino acids: CASSYLQGSQPQHF. For the CDR3, the DNA is TGTGCCAGCAGTTACTTACAGGGGAGTCAGCCCCAGCATTTT. This sequence joins TRBV6-2 or TRBV6-3 and TRBJ1-5; 7 bases align to TRBD1. CDR3 length: 14 residues. Germline CDR1 MNHEY, CDR2 SVGEGT. With 1 base clipped from V and 6 bases from J, the junction kept 3 bases outside the gene matches.

The rearrangement links TRBV2 to TRBJ1-2; tentatively, D is TRBD1 (5 bases). This CDR3 spans 15 amino acids. The V gene's germline CDR1 is SNHLY and CDR2 FYNNEI. V lost 6 bases, J lost 7 bases, and 21 bases lay in between. The CDR3 region has the DNA TGTGCCAGCAGGTGGTGGGGCGTGGGTATCATTGGCTACACCTTC. Its protein product is CASRWWGVGIIGYTF.

Turning to this clonotype: The junction shows a germline mismatch at one end, possibly a read error. This chain's CDR3 is CASSPREGRETQYF. The CDR3 DNA reads TGTGCTAGCAGCCCCAGGGAGGGGCGAGAGACCCAGTACTTC. J is TRBJ2-5 and V is TRBV7-7; 7 nucleotides line up with TRBD2. The CDR3 length is 14 residues. Germline-derived CDR1 and CDR2 are SSHAT and FNYEAQ (reference sequence).

This clonotype was counted ten times or more. This chain uses TRBV7-3 with TRBJ2-1, with 10 bases identical to TRBD2. This CDR3 has 16 residues. The V gene end was trimmed by 1 base and the J gene end by 7 bases; junction bases not matched to a gene: 7. The germline V gene encodes CDR1 SGHTA and CDR2 FQGTGA. CDR3 residues: CASSLMASGRMNEQFF. The CDR3 nucleotides read TGTGCCAGCAGCTTAATGGCTAGCGGGAGAATGAATGAGCAGTTCTTC.

The chain has TRBV19 and TRBJ2-3; D gene uncertain. This CDR3 spans 11 amino acids. V gave up 8 bases and J gave up 2 bases, with 5 bases separating them. CDR1 and CDR2 (germline): LNHDA, SQIVND (reference sequence). The DNA of the CDR3 is TGTGCCAGTCGTGACACAGATACGCAGTATTTT. Encoded protein: CASRDTDTQYF.

Note on this clonotype: Since a much larger clone is just one base distant, this may be a read error. The rearrangement links TRBV19 to TRBJ2-7, with D maybe TRBD1 (6 bases). Germline loops: CDR1 LNHDA, CDR2 SQIVND (reference sequence). CDR3 size: 13 residues. This chain's CDR3 is CASTPTGSSEQYF. The CDR3 nucleotides are TGTGCCAGTACCCCCACAGGGTCCTCCGAGCAGTACTTC.

This rearrangement joins TRBV2 to TRBJ2-5; D perhaps matches TRBD1 (5 bases). Germline-derived CDR1 and CDR2 are SNHLY and FYNNEI. Trimming took off 3 bases at V and 0 bases at J, with 11 bases between the two ends. The CDR3 spans 15 residues. CDR3 loop: CASSDPTDNQETQYF. DNA of the CDR3: TGTGCCAGCAGTGACCCGACAGATAACCAAGAGACCCAGTACTTC.

The chain links TRBV15 to TRBJ2-5, with a possible D match to TRBD2 (6 bases). The CDR3 loop spans 14 amino acids. Trimming removed 1 base from V and 5 bases from J, with 11 bases in between. Germline CDR1 LNHNV, CDR2 YYDKDF (reference sequence). Written as DNA, the CDR3 is TGTGCCACCAGCAGAGGGACGGCGGGGGAGACCCAGTACTTC. Translation gives CATSRGTAGETQYF.

This clonotype turned up a few times. This rearrangement joins TRBV10-2 to TRBJ2-3, with a weak D call TRBD2 (6 bases). V shed 7 bases and J shed 6 bases, with 14 bases lying between them. CDR1 is WSHSY and CDR2 is SAAADI in the germline V gene. This CDR3 has 13 amino acids. The CDR3 spells CASTFGGGDTQYF. CDR3 nucleotides: TGCGCCAGCACCTTCGGAGGAGGGGATACGCAGTATTTT.

This chain connects TRBV11-1 to TRBJ1-2; no reliable D call. The CDR3 length is 15 residues. V was trimmed by 1 base and J by 6 bases, leaving 15 bases between them. Germline V gene data show CDR1 as SGHAT and CDR2 as FQDESV (reference sequence). The CDR3 nucleotides read TGTGCCAGCAGCTTAGGAGGACTACGGGGTGATGGCTACACCTTC. Translation gives CASSLGGLRGDGYTF. Variable domain in full (rest from reference TRBV11-1 and TRBJ1-2): EAEVAQSPRYKITEKSQAVAFWCDPISGHATLYWYRQILGQGPELLVQFQDESVVDDSQLPKDRFSAERLKGVDSTLKIQPAELGDSAMYLCASSLGGLRGDGYTFGSGTRLTVV.

This clonotype has a handful of counts. Written as DNA, the CDR3 is TGTGCCAGCAGTTTACGGGGAAAATTGGACACTGAAGCTTTCTTT. Protein product: CASSLRGKLDTEAFF. This chain connects TRBV28 to TRBJ1-1; the D is unclear. Germline CDR1 is MDHEN and CDR2 is SYDVKM. This CDR3 region has 15 residues. V was trimmed by 2 bases and J by 3 bases, leaving 13 bases between them.

CDR3 region: CSVDKEGSGPSTDTQYF. Written as DNA, the CDR3 is TGCAGCGTTGATAAGGAAGGTAGCGGGCCTAGCACAGATACGCAGTATTTT. The chain is built from TRBV29-1 and TRBJ2-3; 7 bases are a match to TRBD2. Trimming removed 3 bases from V and 0 bases from J; junction bases left unmatched: 12. The CDR3 loop spans 17 amino acids. Germline assignment: CDR1 SQVTM and CDR2 ANQGSEA.